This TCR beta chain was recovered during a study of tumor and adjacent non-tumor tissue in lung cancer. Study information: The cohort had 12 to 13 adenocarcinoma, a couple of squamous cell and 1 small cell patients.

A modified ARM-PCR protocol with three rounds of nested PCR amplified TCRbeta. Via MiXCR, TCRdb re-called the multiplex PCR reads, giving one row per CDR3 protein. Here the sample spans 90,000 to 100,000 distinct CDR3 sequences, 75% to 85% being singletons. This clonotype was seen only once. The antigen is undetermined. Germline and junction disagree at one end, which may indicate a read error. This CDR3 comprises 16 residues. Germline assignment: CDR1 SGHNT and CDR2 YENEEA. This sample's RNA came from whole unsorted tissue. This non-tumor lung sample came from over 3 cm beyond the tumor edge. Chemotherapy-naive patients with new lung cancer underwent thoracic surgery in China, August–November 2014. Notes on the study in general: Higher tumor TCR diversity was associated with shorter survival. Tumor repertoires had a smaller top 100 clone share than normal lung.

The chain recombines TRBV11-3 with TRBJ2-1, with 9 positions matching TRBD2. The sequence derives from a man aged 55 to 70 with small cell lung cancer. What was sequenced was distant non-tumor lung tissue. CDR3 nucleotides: TGTGCCAGCAACTTAGGTTCTAGCGGGATTGACAATGAGCAATACTTC. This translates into CASNLGSSGIDNEQYF.